This TCR beta chain was profiled in a study of cytomegalovirus exposure and HLA in healthy donors. Germline CDR1 is SGDLS and CDR2 is YYNGEE. This CDR3 has 14 residues. V dropped 3 bases and J dropped 4 bases, with 14 bases sitting between them. Details on this clone: What it binds is unknown.

Among the roughly 120 subjects of the validation cohort, separate from the roughly 700-subject first cohort, were the donors. TCRdb keeps only in-frame clones here, not all; method: immunoSEQ multiplex PCR. The sample has 150,000 to 200,000 clones, less than 90% seen once; the top ten hold 5.7%. General study points: Most observed TCR sequences were rare, whereas some public TCRs were detected in many donors. Associated with cytomegalovirus, according to the listing, were fewer than 200 TCR beta chains.

The specimen was PBMCs. The gene calls are TRBV9 and TRBJ2-7; TRBD2 is a possible D gene (5 bases). The sequence derives from a woman in her twenties or thirties in good health and CMV-seronegative. CDR3 residues: CASSALGNRYEQYF. The DNA of the CDR3 is TGTGCCAGCAGCGCACTAGGGAATAGGTACGAGCAGTACTTC.